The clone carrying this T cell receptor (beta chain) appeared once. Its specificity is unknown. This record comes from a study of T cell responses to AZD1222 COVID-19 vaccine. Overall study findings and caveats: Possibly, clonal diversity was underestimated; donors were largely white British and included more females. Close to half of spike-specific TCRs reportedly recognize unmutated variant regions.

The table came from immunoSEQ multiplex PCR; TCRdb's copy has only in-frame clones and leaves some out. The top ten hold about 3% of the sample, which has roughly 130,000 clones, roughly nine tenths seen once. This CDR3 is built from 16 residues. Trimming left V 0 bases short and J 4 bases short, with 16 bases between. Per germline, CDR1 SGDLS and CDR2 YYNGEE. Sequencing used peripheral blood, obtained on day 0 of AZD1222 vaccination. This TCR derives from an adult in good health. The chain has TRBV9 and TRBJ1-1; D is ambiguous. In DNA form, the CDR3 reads TGTGCCAGCAGCGTAGCTCCCGGGGAGGGTGCCACTGAAGCTTTCTTT. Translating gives CASSVAPGEGATEAFF.